The clone carrying this T cell receptor beta chain showed up many times. Germline lookup yields CDR1 SGHRS and CDR2 YFSETQ. V lost 0 bases to trimming and J lost 3 bases, with 6 bases between them. CDR3 length: 13 residues. Synthesis of cDNA used 5'RACE (with 10-nucleotide random UMIs). MiXCR was run by TCRdb on the 5' RACE reads, yielding one entry per CDR3 protein. The sample includes about 65,000 distinct CDR3 sequences, over 4% of them seen just once. The sample originates from a study of neurological immune-mediated disorders. The clonotype originates from a man aged 45-65 years with multiple sclerosis. The rearrangement uses TRBV5-1 and TRBJ2-5, with TRBD1 as a possible D gene (5 bases). Sequencing was performed on PBMCs. The CDR3 DNA follows: TGCGCCAGCAGCTTGGGACAGAAAGAGACCCAGTACTTC. Translation: CASSLGQKETQYF. The full variable domain, its missing parts supplied by reference TRBV5-1 and TRBJ2-5, is KAGVTQTPRYLIKTRGQQVTLSCSPISGHRSVSWYQQTPGQGLQFLFEYFSETQRNKGNFPGRFSGRQFSNSRSEMNVSTLELGDSALYLCASSLGQKETQYFGPGTRLLVL.